The rows below give T cell receptor beta chains drawn from one sample of a study of blood T cell repertoires in COVID-19. Sequencing used immunoSEQ multiplex PCR; TCRdb keeps in-frame clones, though not all of them. The sample lists 90,000 to 150,000 clones; roughly 83% were seen once. The specimen sequenced was peripheral blood. Receptors originate from a woman of 80 years or more with acute or convalescent COVID-19. CDR3s leave out the opening cysteine and the closing phenylalanine or tryptophan.

>TRBJ1-6|TRBV28
ASTFPNSPLH
>TRBJ2-7|TRBV5-4
ASSLGRANSYEQY
>TRBJ2-5|TRBV6-2/TRBV6-3
ASSYTRGQETQY
>TRBJ1-1|TRBV9
ASSYTETTEAF
>TRBJ1-2|TRBV7-2
ASSLEMGQVSFGYGYT
>TRBJ1-2|TRBV9
ASNRQPANYGYT
>TRBJ1-3|TRBV19
ASSSGTSGNTIY
>TRBJ1-1|TRBV28
ASSLSKGGIAEAF
>TRBJ1-1|TRBV3-1/TRBV3-2
ASSQSLKNTEAF
>TRBJ1-2|TRBV28
ASGDRDYGYT
>TRBJ1-1|TRBV5-1
ASSLQTGGGTEAF
>TRBJ2-1|TRBV7-2
ASSALAGGYNEQF
>TRBJ2-5|TRBV30
AWSVPPRLAGLQETQY
>TRBJ1-6|TRBV19
ASTGGLTSPLH
>TRBJ1-3|TRBV3-1/TRBV3-2
ASSQDSKLTGGAHTIY
>TRBJ2-2|TRBV7-3
ASSSPGTTPTGELF
>TRBJ2-1|TRBV7-2
ASSLAGAGVPNEQF
>TRBJ2-7|TRBV12-3/TRBV12-4
ASSFLRGEQY
>TRBJ1-5|TRBV27
ASSLGWEGQPQH
>TRBJ2-1|TRBV7-3
ASSSGHTYNEQF
>TRBJ1-4|TRBV25-1
ASSVPVGHEEKLF
>TRBJ2-2|TRBV6-2/TRBV6-3
ASSWAGLNTGELF
>TRBJ2-2|TRBV19
ASSIVDRGTGELF
>TRBJ2-1|TRBV15
ATSRATGGSYNEQF
>TRBJ2-2|TRBV7-2
ASSLVLAGGPRTGELF
>TRBJ1-1|TRBV5-5
ASSLWGQLNTEAF
>TRBJ2-5|TRBV2
ASSYQQEETQY
>TRBJ2-1|TRBV30
ACIYNEQF
>TRBJ1-2|TRBV3-1/TRBV3-2
ASSQDLGAGYGYT